This T cell receptor beta chain was observed in a study of shared clonotypes between healthy human individuals. At the level of the study: Per donor, three plates held CD4 naive cells, three held CD4 memory, two held CD8 naive and one held CD8 memory.

In this sample, this clone turned up once. TCRdb's copy holds only in-frame clones and misses some; the assay was immunoSEQ multiplex PCR. The data hold millions of clones, with around 95% observed a single time. The CDR3 has 15 residues. CDR1 is MDHEN and CDR2 is SYDVKM in the germline V gene. V gave up 0 bases and J gave up 1 base, with 9 bases separating them. Sequenced sample: naive CD4+ T cells sorted from blood. Noted subset: CD45RA+ positively selected. This TCR derives from a man in his late teens or twenties in good health. The V gene is TRBV28, the J gene TRBJ1-1, with D unresolved. The CDR3, as DNA: TGTGCCAGCAGTTTATGGGAGGTCAGGAACACTGAAGCTTTCTTT. This codes for CASSLWEVRNTEAFF.